This entry concerns a single T cell receptor beta chain. The antigen remains unidentified. Since a much larger clone is just one base distant, this may be a read error. This sample is drawn from a study of CD8 T cells in ankylosing spondylitis. TCRdb re-analysed the 5' RACE reads in MiXCR, keeping a single row per CDR3 protein. In the table there are a few hundred thousand distinct CDR3 sequences, roughly 10% of which are singletons. Overall study results and limits: Clones linked to disease were reported to show significant enrichment in matched ankylosing spondylitis synovial fluid.

Per germline, CDR1 SGHRS and CDR2 YFSETQ. This CDR3 has 14 residues. V lost 0 bases to trimming and J lost 1 base, with 8 bases between them. This rearrangement joins TRBV5-1 to TRBJ2-7; perhaps TRBD1 as D (6 bases). The sample consisted of blood, either unsorted or a sorted T cell fraction (not recorded which). This clonotype originated in a male donor with ankylosing spondylitis or in good health (not recorded which). CDR3 nucleotides: TGCGCCAGCAGCTTGGAGGACAGATCCTACGAGCAGTACTTC. Protein sequence: CASSLEDRSYEQYF.